This T cell receptor beta chain was identified during a study of T-cell memory formation after mild COVID-19. V shed 4 bases and J shed 2 bases, with 14 bases lying between them. The CDR3 is made up of 15 amino acids. Germline lookup yields CDR1 LGHDT and CDR2 YNNKEL (reference sequence). Amplification by 5'RACE using constant-segment primers produced TCR alpha and TCR beta cDNA libraries that carried sample barcodes and UMIs. TCRdb ran MiXCR on the 5' RACE reads and lists one entry per CDR3 protein. This table has about 350,000 distinct CDR3 sequences, 25% to 30% appearing once. Specimen: PBMCs or a T cell subset sorted from them (not recorded which). The V and J genes are TRBV3-1 and TRBJ2-5, with D maybe TRBD2 (7 bases). The sequence was obtained from an adult woman who had mild COVID-19 (a few samples of this study predate the infection). Cell type and time point are not known. The CDR3 loop is CASSPDGGRQETQYF. The CDR3 bases are TGTGCCAGCAGCCCAGACGGGGGGCGTCAAGAGACCCAGTACTTC.